This T cell receptor beta chain was identified in a study of T-cell memory formation after mild COVID-19. Regarding the study as a whole: The CD4+ clones that contracted clustered mainly within CM and EM, and the CD8+ clones concentrated in EMRA. Several responding clones turned up in pre-infection memory, indicating that cross-reactive memory may have taken part. Clones that got smaller from day 15 to 85 had even CD4/CD8, while clones growing later tipped toward CD4+.

The germline V gene encodes CDR1 DFQATT and CDR2 SNEGSKA (reference sequence). V was pared by 8 bases and J by 0 bases, with 10 bases of the junction left unmatched. This CDR3 is 16 amino acids long. TCRdb fed the 5' RACE reads into MiXCR, producing one record per CDR3 protein. The sample has approximately 350,000 distinct CDR3 sequences, 28% seen once. Of note for this clonotype: What it binds is not known.

The gene calls are TRBV20-1 and TRBJ2-1; 10 nucleotides line up with TRBD2. The receptor's source is an adult woman who had mild COVID-19 (a few samples of this study predate the infection). Cell type and time point are not known. The sample was PBMCs or a T cell subset sorted from them (not recorded which). The CDR3 DNA sequence: TGCAGTCTCAGGGAGAGCGGGAGGGGCTCCTACAATGAGCAGTTCTTC. Residues: CSLRESGRGSYNEQFF.